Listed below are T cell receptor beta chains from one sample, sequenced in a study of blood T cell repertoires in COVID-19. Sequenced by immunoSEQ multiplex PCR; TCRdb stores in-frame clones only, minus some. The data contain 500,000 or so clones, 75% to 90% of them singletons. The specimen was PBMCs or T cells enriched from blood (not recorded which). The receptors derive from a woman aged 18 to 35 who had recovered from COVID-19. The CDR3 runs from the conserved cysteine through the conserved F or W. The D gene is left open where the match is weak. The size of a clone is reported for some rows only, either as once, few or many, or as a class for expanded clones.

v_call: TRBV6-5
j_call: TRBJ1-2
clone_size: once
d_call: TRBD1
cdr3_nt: TGTGCCAGCAGTCCGACAGGGAGGCACCATGGCTACACCTTC
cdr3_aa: CASSPTGRHHGYTF

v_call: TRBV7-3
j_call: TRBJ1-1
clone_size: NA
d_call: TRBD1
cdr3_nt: TGTGCCAGCAGCTCTGGGACAGGGCTGGGTACTGAAGCTTTCTTT
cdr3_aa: CASSSGTGLGTEAFF

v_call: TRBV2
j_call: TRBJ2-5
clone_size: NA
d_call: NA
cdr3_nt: TGTGCCAGCCGATGGGCCGGGAAAGAGACCCAGTACTTC
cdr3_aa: CASRWAGKETQYF

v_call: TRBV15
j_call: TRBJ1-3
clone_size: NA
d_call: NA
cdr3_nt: TGTGCCACCAGCAGAGAACGGGGGTATGGAAACACCATATATTTT
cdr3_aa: CATSRERGYGNTIYF

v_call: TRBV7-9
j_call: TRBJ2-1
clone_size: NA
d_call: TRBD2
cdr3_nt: TGTGCCAGCAGCTCAGGACTAGCGGGGGGTCAAAATGAGCAGTTCTTC
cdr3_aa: CASSSGLAGGQNEQFF

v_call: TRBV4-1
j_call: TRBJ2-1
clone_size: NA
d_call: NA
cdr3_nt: TGCGCCAGCAGCCAAGAAAAGAGAGACAATGAGCAGTTCTTC
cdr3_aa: CASSQEKRDNEQFF

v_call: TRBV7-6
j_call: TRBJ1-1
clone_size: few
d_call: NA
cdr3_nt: TGTGCCAGCAGCTTAGCGGGGACACAGAGGGCCACTGAAGCTTTCTTT
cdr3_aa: CASSLAGTQRATEAFF

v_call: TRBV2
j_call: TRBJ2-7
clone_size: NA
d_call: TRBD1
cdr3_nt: TGTGCCAGCAGTGAGATCAAGGGGGCTTCAACCTACGAGCAGTACTTC
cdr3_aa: CASSEIKGASTYEQYF

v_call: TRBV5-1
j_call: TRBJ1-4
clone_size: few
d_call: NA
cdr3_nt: TGCGCCAGCAGCTTGGCCGACAGATCAACTAATGAAAAACTGTTTTTT
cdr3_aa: CASSLADRSTNEKLFF

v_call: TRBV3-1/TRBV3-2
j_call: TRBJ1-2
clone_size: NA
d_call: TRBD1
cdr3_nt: TGTGCCAGCAGTCCCCTCGGGAAGGGGGCGGGAGGCTACACCTTC
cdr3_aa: CASSPLGKGAGGYTF

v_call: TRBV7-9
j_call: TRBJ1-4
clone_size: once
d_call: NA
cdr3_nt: TGTGCCAGCAGCTCAACGTCCCCAGTTAGGCGGCGCGAAAAACTGTTTTTT
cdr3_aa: CASSSTSPVRRREKLFF

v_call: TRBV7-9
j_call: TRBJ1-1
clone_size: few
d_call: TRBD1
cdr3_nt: TGTGCCAGCAGCTTCCCTTACAGAGGACAGGGACCGAACACTGAAGCTTTCTTT
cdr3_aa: CASSFPYRGQGPNTEAFF

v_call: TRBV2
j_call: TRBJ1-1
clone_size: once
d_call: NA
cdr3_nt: TGTGCCAGCAGTGAATATTCGGGAATCGACGCTTTCTTT
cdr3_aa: CASSEYSGIDAFF

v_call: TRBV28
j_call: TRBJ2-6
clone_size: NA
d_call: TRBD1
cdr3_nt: TGTGCCAGCAGTCCCTGGACAGGTGGGAGCTCTGGGGCCAACGTCCTGACTTTC
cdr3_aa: CASSPWTGGSSGANVLTF

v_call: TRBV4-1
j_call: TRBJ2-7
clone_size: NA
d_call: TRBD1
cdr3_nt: TGCGCCAGCAGCCAATCGGGACAGGCGCCCTACGAGCAGTACTTC
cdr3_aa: CASSQSGQAPYEQYF

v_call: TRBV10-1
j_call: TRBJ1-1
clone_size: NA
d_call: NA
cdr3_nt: TGCGCCAGCAGTGAGTACAGGGACGGTGAAGCTTTCTTT
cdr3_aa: CASSEYRDGEAFF

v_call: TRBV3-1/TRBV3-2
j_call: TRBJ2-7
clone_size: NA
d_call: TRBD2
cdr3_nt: TGTGCCAGCAGCCTTCAACGGGGGGGCCCCTACGAGCAGTACTTC
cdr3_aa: CASSLQRGGPYEQYF

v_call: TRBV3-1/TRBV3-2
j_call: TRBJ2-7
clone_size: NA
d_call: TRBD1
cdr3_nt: TGTGCCAGCAGCCCTTGGGACAGCTCCTACGAGCAGTACTTC
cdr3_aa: CASSPWDSSYEQYF

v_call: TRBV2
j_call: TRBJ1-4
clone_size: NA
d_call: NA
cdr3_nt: TGTGCCAGCAGTGAAGCATTATCTCGGGGATTACTGTTTTTT
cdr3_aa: CASSEALSRGLLFF

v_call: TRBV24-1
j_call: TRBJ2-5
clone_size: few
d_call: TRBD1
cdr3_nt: TGTGCCACCAGTGATATCGCTCGACAGGGTGATTTGAAGACCCAGTACTTC
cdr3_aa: CATSDIARQGDLKTQYF

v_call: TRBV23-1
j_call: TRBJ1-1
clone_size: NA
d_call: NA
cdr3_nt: TGCGCCAGCAGTCAATCGGAGGGTATGACTGAAGCTTTCTTT
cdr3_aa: CASSQSEGMTEAFF

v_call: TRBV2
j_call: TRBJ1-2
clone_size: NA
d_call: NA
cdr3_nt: TGTGCCGCGGGGTCCTATGGCTACACCTTC
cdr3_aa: CAAGSYGYTF

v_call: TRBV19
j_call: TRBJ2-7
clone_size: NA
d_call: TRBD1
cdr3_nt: TGTGCCAGCAATCCCGGACAGGGGTTTTTGCACTTC
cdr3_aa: CASNPGQGFLHF

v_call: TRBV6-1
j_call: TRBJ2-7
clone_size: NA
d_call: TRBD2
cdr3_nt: TGTGCCAGCAGTGAGAACCTAGCGGGGGGGCCGCGCGAGCAGTACTTC
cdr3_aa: CASSENLAGGPREQYF

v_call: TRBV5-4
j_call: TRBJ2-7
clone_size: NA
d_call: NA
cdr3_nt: TGTGCCAGCAGCTTGGATAGGGGGGGCGAGCAGTACTTC
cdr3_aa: CASSLDRGGEQYF

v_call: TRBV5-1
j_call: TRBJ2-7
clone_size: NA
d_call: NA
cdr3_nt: TGCGCCAGCAGCCCTTTGACAGGCACGGGGGAGCAGTACTTC
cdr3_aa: CASSPLTGTGEQYF

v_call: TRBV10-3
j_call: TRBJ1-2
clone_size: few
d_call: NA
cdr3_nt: TGTGCCATCAGTGAGAGGTTCCAGGTCTATGGCTACACCTTC
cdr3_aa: CAISERFQVYGYTF

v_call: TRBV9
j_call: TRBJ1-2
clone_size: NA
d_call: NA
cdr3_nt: TGTGCCAGCAGCGTAGCGCCGGTCAACTATGGCTACACCTTC
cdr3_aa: CASSVAPVNYGYTF

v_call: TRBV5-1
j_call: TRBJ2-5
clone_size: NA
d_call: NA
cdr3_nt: TGCGCCAGCAGCTTGTCCAGGGTAGAAGAGACCCAGTACTTC
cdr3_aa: CASSLSRVEETQYF

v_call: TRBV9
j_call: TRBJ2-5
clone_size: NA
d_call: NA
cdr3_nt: TGTGCCAGCAGCGTTTCAGGGGAAGAGACCCAGTACTTC
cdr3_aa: CASSVSGEETQYF

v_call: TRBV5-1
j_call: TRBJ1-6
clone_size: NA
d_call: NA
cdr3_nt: TGCGCCAGCAGCAGGGGAGGGCCGGGTGAATCTGCTTCACCCCTCCACTTT
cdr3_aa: CASSRGGPGESASPLHF

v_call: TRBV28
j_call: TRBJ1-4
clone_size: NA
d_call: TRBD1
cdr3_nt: TGTGCCAGCAGATGGGACAGGGGAACTGAAAAACTGTTTTTT
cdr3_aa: CASRWDRGTEKLFF

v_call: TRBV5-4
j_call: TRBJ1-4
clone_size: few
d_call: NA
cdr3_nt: TGTGCCAGCAGCTTCTCAGGGGAAGCTAATGAAAAACTGTTTTTT
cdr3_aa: CASSFSGEANEKLFF

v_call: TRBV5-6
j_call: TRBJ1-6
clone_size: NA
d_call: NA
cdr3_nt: TGTGCCAGCAGTCCCCTAAAAGCGGCGGATGGTTCACCCCTCCACTTT
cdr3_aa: CASSPLKAADGSPLHF

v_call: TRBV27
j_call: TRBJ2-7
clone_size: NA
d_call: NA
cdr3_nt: TGTGCCAGCAGTAAGGACAAGAGCTCCTACGAGCAGTACTTC
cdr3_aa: CASSKDKSSYEQYF

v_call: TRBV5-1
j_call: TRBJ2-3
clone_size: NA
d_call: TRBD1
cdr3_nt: TGCGCCAGCAGCCCGCCCATGAGGAGGGACAGGGGCACAGATACGCAGTATTTT
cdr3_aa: CASSPPMRRDRGTDTQYF

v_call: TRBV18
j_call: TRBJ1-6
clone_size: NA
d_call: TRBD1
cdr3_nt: TGTGCCAGCTCACCGGGACAGGTTGAATACTCACCCCTCCACTTT
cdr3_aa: CASSPGQVEYSPLHF

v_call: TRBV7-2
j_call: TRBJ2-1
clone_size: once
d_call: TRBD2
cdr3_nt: TGTGCCAGCACCAGACTAGCGGGGGGCCCTACCTCCTACAATGAGCAGTTCTTC
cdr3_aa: CASTRLAGGPTSYNEQFF

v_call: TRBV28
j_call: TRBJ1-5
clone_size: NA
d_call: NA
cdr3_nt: TGTGCCAGCAGCCCCGACAGTTATCAGCCCCAGCATTTT
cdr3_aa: CASSPDSYQPQHF

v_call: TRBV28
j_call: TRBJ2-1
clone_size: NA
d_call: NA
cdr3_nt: TGTGCCAGCAGTTTTAACAGGGTGAATGAGCAGTTCTTC
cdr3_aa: CASSFNRVNEQFF

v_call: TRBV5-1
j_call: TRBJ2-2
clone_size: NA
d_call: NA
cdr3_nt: TGCGCCAGCAGCTCTACTGTCGCGAACACCGGGGAGCTGTTTTTT
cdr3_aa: CASSSTVANTGELFF

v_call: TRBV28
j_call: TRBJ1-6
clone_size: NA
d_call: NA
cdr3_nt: TGTGCCAGCAGTTTTCCCGGGGGGGATTCACCCCTCCACTTT
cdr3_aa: CASSFPGGDSPLHF

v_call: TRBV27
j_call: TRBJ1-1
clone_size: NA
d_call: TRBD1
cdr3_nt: TGTGCCAGCAGTCTGGACAGGGTGAACCTCCTGAACACTGAAGCTTTCTTT
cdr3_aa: CASSLDRVNLLNTEAFF

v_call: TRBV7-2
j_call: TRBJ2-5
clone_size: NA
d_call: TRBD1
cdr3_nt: TGTGCCAGCAGCCCCGATCGGGACAGGGTGGAGACCCAGTACTTC
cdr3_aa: CASSPDRDRVETQYF